A selection of T cell receptor beta chains follows, all from one sample in a study of blood T cell repertoires in COVID-19. TCRdb's copy holds only in-frame clones and misses some; the assay was immunoSEQ multiplex PCR. The sample records under 300,000 clones, roughly nine tenths being singletons. The sample was peripheral blood. The receptors shown here come from a man aged 50 or older with acute or convalescent COVID-19. CDR3s include the opening cysteine and the closing phenylalanine or tryptophan. Fields, in order: J gene, clone size, V gene, D gene, CDR3 protein, CDR3 DNA. The D gene is left open where the match is weak. Rows give clone size only sometimes, using once, few, many, or a class for an expanded clone.

>TRBJ1-1|-|TRBV3-1/TRBV3-2|-
CASSIQVNTEAFF
TGTGCCAGCAGCATACAGGTGAACACTGAAGCTTTCTTT
>TRBJ2-3|-|TRBV6-5|TRBD1
CASSWDREADTQYF
TGTGCCAGCAGTTGGGACAGGGAGGCAGATACGCAGTATTTT
>TRBJ2-3|-|TRBV9|TRBD2
CASSVEEASGGMQYF
TGTGCCAGCAGCGTAGAGGAGGCTAGCGGGGGTATGCAGTATTTT
>TRBJ1-2|-|TRBV25-1|-
CASSGEGVNYGYTF
TGTGCCAGCAGTGGGGAGGGGGTTAACTATGGCTACACCTTC
>TRBJ1-6|-|TRBV2|-
CASSAYLYNSPLHF
TGTGCCAGCAGTGCCTACCTCTATAATTCACCCCTCCACTTT
>TRBJ1-5|-|TRBV12-5|-
CASGLVGQGIQPQHF
TGTGCTAGTGGTTTGGTCGGTCAGGGTATTCAGCCCCAGCATTTT
>TRBJ1-2|-|TRBV4-1|-
CASSQEGGAMGAYGYTF
TGCGCCAGCAGCCAGGAAGGGGGGGCCATGGGGGCCTATGGCTACACCTTC
>TRBJ2-1|once|TRBV7-9|TRBD2
CASSKGERGSGKQFF
TGTGCCAGCAGCAAGGGGGAGCGGGGGTCCGGGAAGCAGTTCTTC
>TRBJ2-2|-|TRBV6-6|-
CASSYSQNTGELFF
TGTGCCAGCAGTTACTCACAGAACACCGGGGAGCTGTTTTTT
>TRBJ2-7|-|TRBV7-2|-
CASSLYGLGGSYEQYF
TGTGCCAGCAGCTTATATGGTTTGGGGGGCTCCTACGAGCAGTACTTC
>TRBJ2-3|-|TRBV5-4|-
CASSLGRGSRGDTQYF
TGTGCCAGCAGCTTGGGTCGAGGTAGTCGGGGGGATACGCAGTATTTT
>TRBJ1-2|few|TRBV21-1|-
CASSKAHDFAYGYTF
TGTGCCAGCAGCAAAGCTCACGACTTTGCCTATGGCTACACCTTC
>TRBJ2-5|-|TRBV6-6|TRBD2
CASSWGGGGAETQYF
TGTGCCAGCAGTTGGGGAGGCGGGGGGGCGGAGACCCAGTACTTC
>TRBJ2-3|-|TRBV7-3|-
CASSSPSTDTQYF
TGTGCCAGCAGCTCTCCCTCGACAGATACGCAGTATTTT
>TRBJ1-2|-|TRBV10-1|-
CASSDGVNYGYTF
TGCGCCAGCAGTGACGGGGTGAACTATGGCTACACCTTC
>TRBJ2-7|-|TRBV18|TRBD1
CASSPQAQGAHEQYF
TGTGCCAGCTCACCCCAGGCGCAGGGGGCCCACGAGCAGTACTTC
>TRBJ2-2|-|TRBV11-3|TRBD2
CASSPMTSGSTGELFF
TGTGCCAGCAGCCCGATGACTAGCGGAAGCACCGGGGAGCTGTTTTTT
>TRBJ2-1|-|TRBV5-1|TRBD2
CASRTSGGNEQFF
TGCGCCAGCAGAACTAGCGGGGGGAATGAGCAGTTCTTC
>TRBJ1-2|-|TRBV29-1|-
CSVEGASGYTF
TGCAGCGTTGAAGGGGCGTCCGGCTACACCTTC
>TRBJ1-6|-|TRBV7-9|-
CASSPLGEGGYSPLHF
TGTGCCAGCAGCCCGTTGGGGGAGGGGGGATATTCACCCCTCCACTTT
>TRBJ2-2|-|TRBV30|-
CAWRAGGELFF
TGTGCCTGGAGGGCTGGCGGGGAGCTGTTTTTT
>TRBJ2-1|few|TRBV3-1/TRBV3-2|TRBD2
CASSQDTSGGANYNEQFF
TGTGCCAGCAGCCAAGATACAAGCGGGGGGGCCAACTACAATGAGCAGTTCTTC
>TRBJ1-5|-|TRBV12-3/TRBV12-4|TRBD1
CASGQGAGQPQHF
TGTGCCAGCGGACAGGGGGCAGGTCAGCCCCAGCATTTT
>TRBJ2-3|-|TRBV5-1|TRBD2
CASSARTSGTDTQYF
TGCGCCAGCAGCGCAAGGACTAGCGGCACAGATACGCAGTATTTT
>TRBJ1-1|-|TRBV6-6|-
CASSYSSGATEAFF
TGTGCCAGCAGTTACTCGAGCGGCGCGACTGAAGCTTTCTTT
>TRBJ1-5|-|TRBV3-1/TRBV3-2|-
CASSQDSRGQINQPQHF
TGTGCCAGCAGCCAAGATTCGCGAGGGCAAATTAATCAGCCCCAGCATTTT
>TRBJ2-1|-|TRBV2|-
CASSPGFYNEQFF
TGTGCCAGCAGTCCAGGGTTCTACAATGAGCAGTTCTTC
>TRBJ1-5|-|TRBV10-2|TRBD1
CASGQGVGQPQHF
TGCGCCAGCGGCCAGGGGGTGGGTCAGCCCCAGCATTTT
>TRBJ2-2|-|TRBV7-3|-
CASSFGRLGSTGELFF
TGTGCCAGCAGCTTTGGGAGACTGGGGAGCACCGGGGAGCTGTTTTTT
>TRBJ1-5|-|TRBV10-3|-
CAISESKEIKPQHF
TGTGCCATCAGTGAGTCGAAGGAGATCAAACCCCAGCATTTT
>TRBJ2-1|-|TRBV5-4|-
CASSPPGSYNEQFF
TGTGCCAGCAGCCCTCCGGGATCCTACAATGAGCAGTTCTTC
>TRBJ1-5|-|TRBV19|-
CASSIRDTNQPQHF
TGTGCCAGTAGTATAAGGGACACCAATCAGCCCCAGCATTTT
>TRBJ2-2|-|TRBV11-2|-
CASSLDQNTGELFF
TGTGCCAGCAGCTTAGACCAAAACACCGGGGAGCTGTTTTTT
>TRBJ2-5|-|TRBV11-2|-
CASSSVRGQETQYF
TGTGCCAGCAGCTCCGTAAGAGGGCAAGAGACCCAGTACTTC
>TRBJ1-4|few|TRBV10-1|TRBD1
CASSEGTVNGKLFF
TGCGCCAGCAGTGAGGGGACAGTAAATGGGAAACTGTTTTTT
>TRBJ2-1|-|TRBV6-5|TRBD2
CASRSSGGAYEQFF
TGTGCCAGCAGGTCTAGCGGGGGGGCCTATGAGCAGTTCTTC
>TRBJ2-7|-|TRBV5-1|-
CASSRTQDLSYEQYF
TGCGCCAGCAGCCGAACCCAGGACTTGTCCTACGAGCAGTACTTC
>TRBJ2-3|-|TRBV7-2|-
CASSPRGRGGSVGTDTQYF
TGTGCCAGCAGCCCGCGGGGGAGGGGGGGCTCAGTTGGCACAGATACGCAGTATTTT